These 32 T cell receptor beta chains were all obtained from the same sample, sequenced in a study of long-term antiretroviral therapy in people with HIV. It was version v3.0 of the immunoSEQ assay that was run at survey level. The assay was immunoSEQ multiplex PCR, and TCRdb's table has in-frame clones only and misses some. The sample holds 25,000 to 30,000 clones, 79% seen once. The input for sequencing was unsorted PBMCs, taken 2.1 years after starting antiretroviral therapy. The receptors here all came from a man aged 25-40 years with HIV.

The chain employs TRBV27 and TRBJ2-7, with D possibly being TRBD1 (6 bases). The CDR3 length is 14 residues. CDR1 and CDR2 (germline): MNHEY, SMNVEV (reference sequence). V shed 6 bases and J shed 1 base, with 13 bases lying between them. DNA for the CDR3: TGTGCCAGCAGAGCACAGGGTGGGTCCTACGAGCAGTACTTC. Translated: CASRAQGGSYEQYF.

The rearrangement uses TRBV6-6 and TRBJ2-1; D assignment may be TRBD1 or TRBD2 (5 bases each). The CDR3 covers 15 residues. Deletions cut 7 bases from V and 9 bases from J, with 22 bases between. Looked up from germline, CDR1 is MNHNY and CDR2 is SVGAGI (reference sequence). CDR3 residues: CASTLVGDSGVEQFF. The CDR3 DNA follows: TGTGCCAGCACTTTAGTGGGGGATTCAGGCGTTGAGCAGTTCTTC.

The rearrangement joins TRBV15 to TRBJ1-2; D is unclear. CDR3 size: 14 residues. The V and J ends lost 1 base and 1 base respectively, with 7 bases between them. The germline V gene has CDR1 LNHNV and CDR2 YYDKDF (reference sequence). CDR3 residues: CATSRAGFNYGYTF. The CDR3 DNA reads TGTGCCACCAGCAGAGCTGGATTTAACTATGGCTACACCTTC.

The genes are TRBV5-1 and TRBJ1-1, with a weak D call TRBD1 (6 bases). There are 14 residues in the CDR3. Germline values: CDR1 SGHRS, CDR2 YFSETQ. V shed 4 bases and J shed 4 bases, with 14 bases lying between them. The CDR3 DNA sequence: TGCGCCAGCAGCCCCGGGGGGCGCGGCACTGAAGCTTTCTTT. Its protein is CASSPGGRGTEAFF. The variable domain in full, with the rest retrieved from reference TRBV5-1 and TRBJ1-1, is KAGVTQTPRYLIKTRGQQVTLSCSPISGHRSVSWYQQTPGQGLQFLFEYFSETQRNKGNFPGRFSGRQFSNSRSEMNVSTLELGDSALYLCASSPGGRGTEAFFGQGTRLTVV.

The rearrangement uses TRBV5-4 and TRBJ2-5, with 10 bases that match TRBD1. The ends lost 4 bases at V and 4 bases at J; junction bases unmatched: 4. The CDR3 has 14 amino acids. Germline values: CDR1 SGHNT, CDR2 YYREEE (reference sequence). The DNA of the CDR3 is TGTGCCAGCAGCCCGGGACAGGGGCCAGAGACCCAGTACTTC. This sequence encodes CASSPGQGPETQYF.

The chain combines TRBV5-1 with TRBJ2-5, with D unclear. Germline lookup yields CDR1 SGHRS and CDR2 YFSETQ. This CDR3 comprises 14 residues. The V end was cut by 0 bases, the J end by 2 bases, with 8 bases between. CDR3 nucleotide sequence: TGCGCCAGCAGCTTGGAGCCTGCGCAAGAGACCCAGTACTTC. This codes for CASSLEPAQETQYF.

The chain recombines TRBV5-8 with TRBJ2-7; 7 bases match TRBD1. The germline V gene has CDR1 SGHTS and CDR2 YDEGEE. V shed 3 bases and J 0 bases; nucleotides not matched to a gene: 3. The CDR3 has 14 amino acids. The CDR3 DNA follows: TGTGCCAGCAGCTATAGGACAGGCTCCTACGAGCAGTACTTC. Amino acid sequence: CASSYRTGSYEQYF.

The genes are TRBV5-4 and TRBJ1-2, with TRBD1 identical over 8 bases. Trimming at V came to 0 bases and at J to 5 bases, leaving 9 bases not matched to a gene. The CDR3 is 16 amino acids. CDR1 and CDR2 (germline): SGHNT, YYREEE (reference sequence). The CDR3 loop reads CASSLDPQGAGYGYTF. The CDR3 DNA sequence: TGTGCCAGCAGCTTGGATCCGCAGGGGGCAGGTTATGGCTACACCTTC.

The V and J genes are TRBV7-8 and TRBJ1-5; D might be TRBD1 (5 bases). CDR3 length: 13 residues. Deletions cut 3 bases from V and 6 bases from J, with 9 bases between. Per germline, CDR1 SGHVS and CDR2 FQNEAQ. In nucleotides, the CDR3 is TGTGCCAGCAGCTTGGACACAGGTCAGCCCCAGCATTTT. Protein product: CASSLDTGQPQHF. The variable domain in full, completed from reference TRBV7-8 and TRBJ1-5, reads GAGVSQSPRYKVAKRGQDVALRCDPISGHVSLFWYQQALGQGPEFLTYFQNEAQLDKSGLPSDRFFAERPEGSVSTLKIQRTQQEDSAVYLCASSLDTGQPQHFGDGTRLSIL.

This clone showed up just a few times. V is TRBV9 and J is TRBJ2-2; D ambiguous. V lost 0 bases, J lost 1 base, and 7 bases lay in between. The CDR3 is 15 amino acids. Looked up from germline, CDR1 is SGDLS and CDR2 is YYNGEE. CDR3 residues: CASSVDPVNTGELFF. CDR3 DNA sequence: TGTGCCAGCAGCGTAGACCCAGTGAACACCGGGGAGCTGTTTTTT. The variable domain in full, with the rest retrieved from reference TRBV9 and TRBJ2-2, is DSGVTQTPKHLITATGQRVTLRCSPRSGDLSVYWYQQSLDQGLQFLIQYYNGEERAKGNILERFSAQQFPDLHSELNLSSLELGDSALYFCASSVDPVNTGELFFGEGSRLTVL.

The rearrangement links TRBV29-1 to TRBJ1-2, with a possible D match to TRBD1 (5 bases). The germline CDR1 and CDR2 sequences are SQVTM and ANQGSEA. Trimming shortened V by 7 bases and J by 5 bases, and 20 bases separated the two germline ends. The CDR3 covers 14 residues. DNA of the CDR3: TGCAGCGCCCAGAAGGGAGGGGTCGGTTATGGCTACACCTTC. Translation: CSAQKGGVGYGYTF.

This clone was detected a few times. The CDR3 here is CASSLPGLVYNEQFF. The CDR3 DNA sequence: TGCGCCAGCAGCTTACCGGGACTAGTGTACAATGAGCAGTTCTTC. The chain is built from TRBV5-1 and TRBJ2-1; 8 bases map to TRBD2. J gave up 4 bases and V 2 bases, and 5 bases lay outside the gene matches. Germline CDR1 SGHRS, CDR2 YFSETQ. This CDR3 spans 15 amino acids.

This chain joins TRBV5-1 and TRBJ2-5; the D is unclear. The CDR3 runs 13 residues. Trimming removed 4 bases from V and 1 base from J, with 8 bases in between. Germline CDR1 and CDR2: SGHRS and YFSETQ. The CDR3 sequence: CASSHPLQETQYF. CDR3 DNA sequence: TGCGCCAGCAGCCATCCTCTCCAAGAGACCCAGTACTTC.

In its sample, this clone was seen once. The rearrangement uses TRBV5-1 and TRBJ2-6, with 8 bases fitting TRBD1. V lost 4 bases, J lost 2 bases, and 2 bases stayed unmatched. CDR1 and CDR2 (germline): SGHRS, YFSETQ. The length of the CDR3 is 15 residues. CDR3 protein: CASSPTGAGANVLTF. Here the CDR3 DNA reads TGCGCCAGCAGCCCGACAGGGGCTGGGGCCAACGTCCTGACTTTC.

The V gene is TRBV9, the J gene TRBJ1-3; 12 nucleotides match TRBD1. The V gene end was trimmed by 5 bases and the J gene end by 0 bases; junction bases not matched to a gene: 18. From germline, CDR1 is SGDLS and CDR2 YYNGEE. The CDR3 runs to 21 residues. CDR3 DNA: TGTGCCAGCAGGAAAGGTTCTGGGACAGGGGGCGAGGGGAGCTCTGGAAACACCATATATTTT. Protein product: CASRKGSGTGGEGSSGNTIYF. The whole variable domain, filled in from reference TRBV9 and TRBJ1-3, reads DSGVTQTPKHLITATGQRVTLRCSPRSGDLSVYWYQQSLDQGLQFLIQYYNGEERAKGNILERFSAQQFPDLHSELNLSSLELGDSALYFCASRKGSGTGGEGSSGNTIYFGEGSWLTVV.

The J gene is TRBJ2-5, the V gene TRBV18; 9 nucleotides match TRBD2. The germline CDR1 and CDR2 sequences are KGHSH and LQKENI. The CDR3 loop spans 16 amino acids. V lost 5 bases and J lost 5; bases outside the gene matches: 12. In DNA form, the CDR3 reads TGTGCCAGCTCATCCACCGCCATACTAGCGGGCGAGACCCAGTACTTC. It translates to CASSSTAILAGETQYF.

The chain recombines TRBV28 with TRBJ1-5; a possible D gene is TRBD1 (5 bases). Germline V CDR1 and CDR2: MDHEN, SYDVKM. The CDR3 runs to 15 residues. The V end lost 7 bases, the J end lost 4 bases, and 17 bases lay between the germline ends. DNA of the CDR3: TGTGCCAGCACCAACCAGGGCATTTTTAATCAGCCCCAGCATTTT. Translation: CASTNQGIFNQPQHF.

The chain is built from TRBV30 and TRBJ2-2; D not resolved. Trimming shortened V by 1 base and J by 6 bases, and 9 bases separated the two germline ends. There are 13 residues in the CDR3. Germline CDR1 GTSNPN, CDR2 SVGIG (reference sequence). CDR3 loop: CAWSAGLAGELFF. CDR3 sequence (DNA): TGTGCCTGGAGTGCCGGGTTGGCCGGGGAGCTGTTTTTT.

The V gene is TRBV4-3, the J gene TRBJ2-6; D perhaps matches TRBD1 (5 bases). The germline V gene encodes CDR1 LGHNA and CDR2 YSLEER. V was shortened by 0 bases and J by 4 bases, with 13 bases between the two germline ends. The CDR3 extends over 17 amino acids. As DNA, the CDR3 is TGCGCCAGCAGCCAAGAAAGGCAAGGGGCCGGGGCCAACGTCCTGACTTTC. Translated: CASSQERQGAGANVLTF.

The rearrangement links TRBV30 to TRBJ1-2, with D perhaps TRBD1 (5 bases). Germline CDR1 and CDR2: GTSNPN and SVGIG (reference sequence). The CDR3 consists of 14 residues. Trimming took 1 base from V and 3 from J, leaving 12 bases between them. The CDR3 nucleotides are TGTGCCTGGAGTGGGAAGGGAGGGGACTATGGCTACACCTTC. The encoded protein is CAWSGKGGDYGYTF.

The rearrangement links TRBV10-2 to TRBJ2-3, with 7 bases aligning to TRBD2. The germline gives CDR1 WSHSY, CDR2 SAAADI. CDR3 length: 16 residues. V shed 6 bases and J 0 bases; nucleotides not matched to a gene: 9. The CDR3 is CASSATSGMSTDTQYF. CDR3 sequence (DNA): TGCGCCAGCAGCGCGACAAGCGGGATGAGCACAGATACGCAGTATTTT.

The chain couples TRBV4-3 to TRBJ2-6, with TRBD1 as a possible D gene (6 bases). The V end was cut by 0 bases, the J end by 0 bases, with 18 bases between. This CDR3 contains 20 residues. Germline loops: CDR1 LGHNA, CDR2 YSLEER. This CDR3 is CASSQDHPSGVPSGANVLTF. DNA of the CDR3: TGCGCCAGCAGCCAAGATCATCCTTCAGGGGTCCCCTCTGGGGCCAACGTCCTGACTTTC.

The rearrangement joins TRBV6-5 to TRBJ2-1; 8 bases align to TRBD2. Germline CDR1 reads MNHEY; CDR2 reads SVGAGI. J lost 6 bases, V lost 0 bases, and 4 bases had no gene match. The CDR3 is made up of 15 amino acids. The CDR3 spells CASSYSFTSGNEQFF. CDR3 bases: TGTGCCAGCAGTTACTCATTCACTAGCGGCAATGAGCAGTTCTTC.

This clone was detected once. The chain joins TRBV19 to TRBJ2-1; D remains unclear. In germline, CDR1 is LNHDA, CDR2 SQIVND (reference sequence). The V gene lost 7 bases and the J gene lost 6 bases, with 16 bases spanning the gap. There are 14 residues in the CDR3. The CDR3 sequence is CASTWGRASNEQFF. The CDR3 DNA is TGTGCCAGTACATGGGGAAGGGCCTCCAATGAGCAGTTCTTC. Combining the CDR3 with reference TRBV19 and TRBJ2-1 gives the whole variable domain DGGITQSPKYLFRKEGQNVTLSCEQNLNHDAMYWYRQDPGQGLRLIYYSQIVNDFQKGDIAEGYSVSREKKESFPLTVTSAQKNPTAFYLCASTWGRASNEQFFGPGTRLTVL.

This rearrangement joins TRBV5-1 to TRBJ1-3; D possibly corresponds to TRBD1 (5 bases). Germline assignment: CDR1 SGHRS and CDR2 YFSETQ. The CDR3 totals 18 residues. V gave up 0 bases and J gave up 8 bases, with 24 bases separating them. CDR3 DNA sequence: TGCGCCAGCAGCTTGGATTTCTTTGGCAGGGAGCCCCGGGACACCATATATTTT. The encoded protein is CASSLDFFGREPRDTIYF.

The rearrangement joins TRBV7-2 to TRBJ2-5; TRBD2 matches at 10 bases. Germline assignment: CDR1 SGHTA and CDR2 FQGNSA. This CDR3 contains 14 residues. The V and J ends lost 3 bases and 7 bases, in that order; junction bases with no gene match: 5. The CDR3 here is CASSLASGSRTQYF. CDR3 bases: TGTGCCAGCAGCTTGGCTAGCGGGAGCCGGACCCAGTACTTC.

The rearrangement links TRBV5-1 to TRBJ2-7; D ambiguous. Germline loops: CDR1 SGHRS, CDR2 YFSETQ. This CDR3 is built from 12 residues. V shed 5 bases and J shed 6 bases, with 12 bases lying between them. This CDR3 reads CASSRETGEQYF. The CDR3 DNA is TGCGCCAGCAGTAGGGAAACGGGCGAGCAGTACTTC.

V gene TRBV19 combines with J gene TRBJ1-1; D is ambiguous. The CDR3 totals 15 residues. The V end was cut by 0 bases, the J end by 1 base, with 9 bases between. Germline CDR1 is LNHDA and CDR2 is SQIVND (reference sequence). CDR3 DNA sequence: TGTGCCAGTAGTATAGACGGGCAGCCGAACACTGAAGCTTTCTTT. The encoded protein is CASSIDGQPNTEAFF.

The rearrangement links TRBV5-6 to TRBJ1-3; TRBD1 agrees at 8 bases. This CDR3 has 16 residues. Per germline, CDR1 SGHDT and CDR2 YYEEEE. V shed 4 bases and J 4 bases; nucleotides not matched to a gene: 10. The CDR3 DNA is TGTGCCAGCAGCCCGGGACAGGATGACTTCGGAAACACCATATATTTT. Protein sequence: CASSPGQDDFGNTIYF.

The chain couples TRBV6-6 to TRBJ1-2; TRBD1 is a possible D gene (5 bases). The germline V gene has CDR1 MNHNY and CDR2 SVGAGI (reference sequence). V lost 1 base and J lost 4, with 7 bases in between. The CDR3 is 13 amino acids. The CDR3, as DNA: TGTGCCAGCAGTTACTTGGGGGGCTATGGCTACACCTTC. As protein: CASSYLGGYGYTF.

The chain uses TRBV18 and TRBJ1-2; maybe TRBD1 (6 bases). The CDR3 sequence is 16 residues long. V shed 0 bases and J shed 2 bases, with 13 bases lying between them. Germline values: CDR1 KGHSH, CDR2 LQKENI. DNA of the CDR3: TGTGCCAGCTCACCACCGGACCACAGGGAGAACTATGGCTACACCTTC. This gives the protein CASSPPDHRENYGYTF.

This rearrangement joins TRBV5-1 to TRBJ1-2; weak D call: TRBD1 (5 bases). Germline CDR1 SGHRS, CDR2 YFSETQ. The ends were cut back, 0 bases at V and 6 bases at J, with 9 bases in the middle. The CDR3 sequence is 13 residues long. The DNA for the CDR3 is TGCGCCAGCAGCTTGGTTTTGGGGCATGGCTACACCTTC. Amino acids: CASSLVLGHGYTF. The variable domain in full, completed from reference TRBV5-1 and TRBJ1-2, reads KAGVTQTPRYLIKTRGQQVTLSCSPISGHRSVSWYQQTPGQGLQFLFEYFSETQRNKGNFPGRFSGRQFSNSRSEMNVSTLELGDSALYLCASSLVLGHGYTFGSGTRLTVV.